This TCR beta chain was obtained from a study of regulatory T cells in long-lasting Graves disease. Regarding the study as a whole: Small sample size may have lowered accuracy. Persistent Graves' cases showed lower TCR diversity than newly diagnosed cases. Persistent disease preferred TRBV28, TRBJ1-2 and TRBJ2-5.

This clonotype was picked up many times. Its cognate antigen is unknown. Building the TCR beta libraries relied on iRepertoire HTBI primers, and CDR3 regions underwent Arm-PCR. TCRdb reprocessed the multiplex PCR reads with MiXCR, giving one entry per CDR3 protein. The sample lists over 400,000 distinct CDR3 sequences, approximately 15% seen once, with more than 15% in the top ten. Regarding time point: newly diagnosed GD, antithyroid drugs for less than 3 months. The TCR library was prepared using RNA isolated from PBMCs. Unmatched junction bases numbered 4, after V lost 5 bases and J lost 1 base. There are 15 residues in the CDR3. CDR1 KGHDR and CDR2 SFDVKD come from the germline V gene. The same specimen was also included in a second study, on T cells in Graves' hyperthyroidism and ophthalmopathy. That report notes: Patients were excluded because of uncontrolled infection, other autoimmune disease, pregnancy or lactation.

V is TRBV24-1 and J is TRBJ2-5; 9 nucleotides agree with TRBD1. The sequenced sample was peripheral blood mononuclear cells (PBMCs), obtained at new diagnosis, from a patient treated with antithyroid drugs. The sequence derives from a woman aged 45-60 years with Graves disease. CDR3 loop: CATSVKQGAQETQYF. CDR3 sequence (DNA): TGTGCCACCAGTGTCAAACAGGGGGCCCAAGAGACCCAGTACTTC.